The 32 T cell receptor beta chains given below trace back to one sample, sequenced in a study of T cell repertoires in cytomegalovirus infection. TCRdb re-called the reads through MiXCR, storing one row per CDR3 protein. The sample includes 150,000 to 200,000 distinct CDR3 sequences, 28% seen only once; the top ten take around 29%. Sequenced input: PBMCs. The receptors stem from a human donor in good health (CMV status not recorded). Some clones in this sample may be carry-over from other donors' samples.

CDR3 sequence reads: CSVVYRGRTGGENTIYF. CDR3 DNA: TGCAGCGTTGTATATCGGGGAAGGACAGGGGGCGAAAACACCATATATTTT. The V call is TRBV29-1, the J call TRBJ1-3; TRBD1 matches 11 bases. The V segment lost 4 bases and the J segment 6 bases; nucleotides outside the gene matches: 14. Germline values: CDR1 SQVTM, CDR2 ANQGSEA. This CDR3 has 17 amino acids.

This clonotype was counted at least ten times. J is TRBJ2-5 and V is TRBV7-8, with 7 positions matching TRBD1. This CDR3 has 19 amino acids. Germline loops: CDR1 SGHVS, CDR2 FQNEAQ. After removal of 7 bases from V and 2 bases from J, the junction contained 22 bases not matched to a gene. DNA of the CDR3: TGTGCCAGCACCATAATGGCGATTGGGGAGACAGGGCGGCAAGAGACCCAGTACTTC. Translation: CASTIMAIGETGRQETQYF.

The genes are TRBV11-3 and TRBJ2-7; D not resolved. V dropped 1 base and J dropped 4 bases, with 8 bases sitting between them. Germline CDR1 is SGHNT and CDR2 is YENEEA. The CDR3 spans 13 residues. Here the CDR3 reads CASSLGKEYEQYF. The CDR3 DNA reads TGTGCCAGCAGCTTAGGAAAAGAATACGAGCAGTACTTC.

The chain uses TRBV30 and TRBJ2-2; the D is unclear. Germline V lookup: CDR1 GTSNPN, CDR2 SVGIG (reference sequence). Trimming took 5 bases from V and 5 from J, leaving 6 bases between them. This CDR3 is 11 amino acids long. The CDR3: CAWARTGELFF. The CDR3 DNA reads TGTGCCTGGGCCCGGACCGGGGAGCTGTTTTTT.

Comment on this clonotype: This may come from a read error, since a much larger clone is one base off. This chain joins TRBV7-2 and TRBJ2-1; D is ambiguous. The CDR3 has 14 residues. With 5 bases removed from V and 3 bases from J, the gap between germline ends came to 11 bases. Germline lookup yields CDR1 SGHTA and CDR2 FQGNSA. This chain's CDR3 is CTSSPVINYNEQFF. In DNA, the CDR3 is TGTACCAGCAGCCCCGTAATAAACTACAATGAGCAGTTCTTC.

V usage is TRBV29-1 and J usage is TRBJ2-2; 7 bases are a match to TRBD1. The CDR3 sequence is 14 residues long. V was pared by 4 bases and J by 3 bases, with 5 bases of the junction left unmatched. CDR1 SQVTM and CDR2 ANQGSEA come from the germline V gene. DNA for the CDR3: TGCAGCGTTGGGCGGACAGGTGACACCGGGGAGCTGTTTTTT. It encodes CSVGRTGDTGELFF.

This clonotype was found a few times. The chain uses TRBV7-6 and TRBJ1-1, with D possibly being TRBD1 (6 bases). V was pared by 6 bases and J by 11 bases, with 19 bases between. Per germline, CDR1 SGHVS and CDR2 FNYEAQ. This CDR3 has 13 amino acids. The CDR3 protein is CASSPSGSQGAFF. The CDR3 bases are TGTGCCAGCAGTCCCTCCGGGTCTCAGGGGGCTTTCTTT.

This rearrangement joins TRBV20-1 to TRBJ2-7, with D hard to call. With 4 bases removed from V and 5 bases from J, the gap between germline ends came to 15 bases. CDR1 is DFQATT, CDR2 SNEGSKA, per germline (reference sequence). The CDR3 runs 13 residues. The CDR3 coding sequence is TGCAGTGCTAATGCGGTCGTCGGCCACGAGCAGTACTTC. Translated, it gives CSANAVVGHEQYF.

The chain uses TRBV5-1 and TRBJ2-7; D may be TRBD1 (5 bases). This CDR3 has 13 amino acids. Germline V gene sequence: CDR1 SGHRS, CDR2 YFSETQ. Trimming left V 5 bases short and J 1 base short, with 10 bases between. The chain's CDR3 is CASRIDSSYEQYF. The DNA of the CDR3 is TGCGCCAGCAGAATAGACAGTTCCTACGAGCAGTACTTC.

The chain employs TRBV7-2 and TRBJ1-3; D is undetermined. The CDR3 contains 13 residues. Germline CDR1 reads SGHTA; CDR2 reads FQGNSA. V lost 1 base, J lost 4 bases, and 5 bases lay in between. The CDR3 reads CASSLVRGNTIYF. The DNA of the CDR3 is TGTGCCAGCAGCTTAGTAAGGGGAAACACCATATATTTT.

This clonotype appeared a few times. The J gene is TRBJ2-1, the V gene TRBV4-1; TRBD1 matches at 10 bases. Germline V gene sequence: CDR1 MGHRA, CDR2 YSYEKL. V shed 0 bases, J shed 8 bases, and the junction held 10 bases outside the gene matches. This CDR3 is built from 17 residues. In nucleotides, the CDR3 is TGCGCCAGCAGCCAAGACTTGTGGGGACAGGGGATAGATGAGCAGTTCTTC. It translates to CASSQDLWGQGIDEQFF.

This rearrangement joins TRBV12-5 to TRBJ2-3; D gene ambiguous. There are 11 residues in the CDR3. The germline CDR1 and CDR2 sequences are LGHNT and FRNRAP. V lost 6 bases to trimming and J lost 10 bases, with 11 bases between them. The CDR3 loop reads CASGTGPSQYF. The CDR3 DNA reads TGTGCTAGTGGCACCGGGCCATCGCAGTATTTT.

To note about this clonotype: This may arise from a read error, as a much more abundant clone is one base away. The gene calls are TRBV7-2 and TRBJ2-7, with 7 bases lining up with TRBD1. V trimming: 5 bases; J trimming: 0 bases; junction bases outside the gene matches: 7. This CDR3 spans 15 amino acids. Germline CDR1 reads SGHTA; CDR2 reads FQGNSA. In nucleotides, the CDR3 is TGTGCCAGCAGCCACGAGGGACAGTTCTCCTACGAGCAGTACTTC. Protein product: CASSHEGQFSYEQYF.

This clonotype was found a few times. The V and J genes are TRBV6-1 and TRBJ1-5; D may be TRBD1 (5 bases). The CDR3 is 15 amino acids. Germline assignment: CDR1 MNHNS and CDR2 SASEGT. Trimming removed 5 bases at V and 1 base at J, with 12 bases between. CDR3 DNA: TGTGCCAGCAGTCCGGGACGGGTGAGCAATCAGCCCCAGCATTTT. Translated, it gives CASSPGRVSNQPQHF.

This clonotype was seen only a few times. The chain links TRBV7-2 to TRBJ1-1; D not certain. The CDR3 has 12 residues. CDR1 and CDR2 from the germline V gene are SGHTA and FQGNSA. The ends were cut back, 1 base at V and 3 bases at J, with 3 bases in the middle. DNA for the CDR3: TGTGCCAGCAGCTTAGTAGACACTGAAGCTTTCTTT. Translated, it gives CASSLVDTEAFF.

The chain combines TRBV15 with TRBJ2-7; TRBD1 agrees at 8 bases. Trimming at V came to 0 bases and at J to 5 bases, leaving 3 bases not matched to a gene. Germline-derived CDR1 and CDR2 are LNHNV and YYDKDF (reference sequence). The CDR3 is 14 residues long. In DNA, the CDR3 is TGTGCCACCAGCAGAGATTTGACAGGGGACGAGCAGTACTTC. Translation gives CATSRDLTGDEQYF.

This clonotype was observed a few times. The gene calls are TRBV20-1 and TRBJ1-5, with D tentatively TRBD1 (6 bases). V was shortened by 6 bases and J by 2 bases, with 17 bases between the two germline ends. Germline loops: CDR1 DFQATT, CDR2 SNEGSKA (reference sequence). This CDR3 has 15 amino acids. CDR3 in amino acids: CSAPRGGSGNQPQHF. The CDR3 region has the DNA TGCAGTGCCCCTAGGGGGGGGAGCGGCAATCAGCCCCAGCATTTT.

The chain joins TRBV4-3 to TRBJ1-1; D remains ambiguous. Between the trimmed V and J ends, which lost 0 bases and 3 bases, there was a span of 11 bases. The CDR3 length is 15 residues. Germline CDR1 reads LGHNA; CDR2 reads YSLEER. The CDR3 region has the DNA TGCGCCAGCAGCCAAGAATTAATAGCCTACACTGAAGCTTTCTTT. Translating it yields CASSQELIAYTEAFF.

This clonotype was detected only a few times. This chain uses TRBV7-9 with TRBJ1-6; 8 nucleotides line up with TRBD1. V trimming: 3 bases; J trimming: 10 bases; junction bases outside the gene matches: 8. This CDR3 spans 15 amino acids. Per germline, CDR1 SEHNR and CDR2 FQNEAQ (reference sequence). Written as DNA, the CDR3 is TGTGCCAGCAGCTTCGGACAGGGAGGGGGGTCACCCCTCCACTTT. Translating gives CASSFGQGGGSPLHF.

This clonotype appeared many times. The CDR3 nucleotides read TGTGCCAGCAGTCCTTTGCGGGGGGCTAGCACAGATACGCAGTATTTT. As protein: CASSPLRGASTDTQYF. The V gene is TRBV28, the J gene TRBJ2-3; TRBD2 aligns across 8 bases. CDR1 is MDHEN and CDR2 is SYDVKM in the germline V gene. This CDR3 comprises 16 residues. V dropped 5 bases and J dropped 0; count of bases not matched to a gene: 7.

This clonotype was seen repeatedly, ten times or more. The DNA of the CDR3 is TGTGCCAGCAGTTTAAGTCAGGGGGCCGGTGAAGCTTTCTTT. It yields the protein CASSLSQGAGEAFF. The V gene is TRBV12-3 or TRBV12-4, the J gene TRBJ1-1; 8 positions agree with TRBD1. The trim removed 2 bases at V and 7 bases at J, leaving 6 bases unmatched. The CDR3 loop spans 14 amino acids.

This clonotype was observed a handful of times. CDR3 DNA sequence: TGCAGCGTTGGGGACACAGGGGCCAACGTCCTGACTTTC. Its protein is CSVGDTGANVLTF. The chain links TRBV29-1 to TRBJ2-6, with a tentative D call TRBD1 (6 bases). Germline-derived CDR1 and CDR2 are SQVTM and ANQGSEA. The CDR3 spans 13 residues. Trimming removed 4 bases from V and 4 bases from J, with 8 bases in between.

This rearrangement joins TRBV11-2 to TRBJ2-1; 8 nucleotides match TRBD2. From germline, CDR1 is SGHAT and CDR2 FQNNGV. The CDR3 is 15 residues long. The V and J ends lost 3 bases and 5 bases, in that order; junction bases with no gene match: 6. CDR3 region: CASSLGGGRNNEQFF. The CDR3 DNA reads TGTGCCAGCAGCTTGGGCGGGGGGAGAAACAATGAGCAGTTCTTC.

This clonotype was recorded a few times. The chain carries TRBV11-2 and TRBJ2-7; TRBD1 agrees at 9 bases. This CDR3 spans 15 amino acids. V dropped 5 bases and J dropped 1; count of bases not matched to a gene: 6. Germline values: CDR1 SGHAT, CDR2 FQNNGV. The CDR3 loop is CASSPGQGSSYEQYF. CDR3 nucleotide sequence: TGTGCCAGCAGCCCAGGACAGGGGAGTTCCTACGAGCAGTACTTC. Drawing the rest from reference TRBV11-2 and TRBJ2-7, the complete variable domain is EAGVAQSPRYKIIEKRQSVAFWCNPISGHATLYWYQQILGQGPKLLIQFQNNGVVDDSQLPKDRFSAERLKGVDSTLKIQPAKLEDSAVYLCASSPGQGSSYEQYFGPGTRLTVT.

This clonotype was picked up one time. The rearrangement uses TRBV10-3 and TRBJ2-2; maybe TRBD1 (6 bases). V was shortened by 4 bases and J by 6 bases, with 9 bases between the two germline ends. The CDR3 runs 13 residues. Per germline, CDR1 ENHRY and CDR2 SYGVKD. Here the CDR3 DNA reads TGTGCCATCAGTGTAGGGGGATCCGGGGAGCTGTTTTTT. Protein: CAISVGGSGELFF.

The chain joins TRBV12-3 or TRBV12-4 to TRBJ2-1; D unclear. There are 11 residues in the CDR3. Trimming took 3 bases from V and 10 from J, leaving 7 bases between them. This CDR3 is CASSFRQEQFF. CDR3 nucleotide sequence: TGTGCCAGCAGTTTTCGGCAGGAGCAGTTCTTC.

Ten or more counts support this clonotype. This sequence joins TRBV7-8 and TRBJ1-2; 10 nucleotides match TRBD1. The V gene end was trimmed by 2 bases and the J gene end by 2 bases; junction bases not matched to a gene: 17. The germline V gene encodes CDR1 SGHVS and CDR2 FQNEAQ. The length of the CDR3 is 20 residues. The CDR3 spells CASSLSYHGTGEIGNYGYTF. DNA for the CDR3: TGTGCCAGCAGCTTAAGTTACCACGGGACAGGGGAGATAGGAAACTATGGCTACACCTTC.

The V call is TRBV7-2, the J call TRBJ1-4; D gene uncertain. CDR1 is SGHTA and CDR2 is FQGNSA in the germline V gene. The CDR3 is made up of 15 amino acids. The ends were cut back, 1 base at V and 4 bases at J, with 10 bases in the middle. CDR3 coding DNA: TGTGCCAGCAGCTTAGATTCAGCGCTTAATGAAAAACTGTTTTTT. Translating gives CASSLDSALNEKLFF.

This clonotype was counted between two and nine times. The V call is TRBV7-6, the J call TRBJ1-2; TRBD1 matches at 9 bases. With V trimmed by 4 bases and J by 4 bases, 4 bases remained unmatched. This CDR3 is 14 amino acids long. Germline V CDR1 and CDR2: SGHVS, FNYEAQ. The CDR3 DNA reads as TGTGCCAGCAGCTCCACAGGGGGCGTCTATGGCTACACCTTC. Protein sequence: CASSSTGGVYGYTF. The full variable domain, rest sourced from reference TRBV7-6 and TRBJ1-2, is GAGVSQSPRYKVTKRGQDVALRCDPISGHVSLYWYRQALGQGPEFLTYFNYEAQQDKSGLPNDRFSAERPEGSISTLTIQRTEQRDSAMYRCASSSTGGVYGYTFGSGTRLTVV.

The gene calls are TRBV27 and TRBJ1-1; possibly TRBD1 for D (5 bases). Germline assignment: CDR1 MNHEY and CDR2 SMNVEV (reference sequence). V was shortened by 3 bases and J by 3 bases, with 14 bases between the two germline ends. CDR3 length: 15 amino acids. Here the CDR3 reads CASSFRGLGDTEAFF. CDR3 nucleotides: TGTGCCAGCAGTTTCCGGGGCCTCGGGGACACTGAAGCTTTCTTT.

In this sample, this clonotype turned up a few times. V is TRBV28 and J is TRBJ2-3, with TRBD1 matching over 7 bases. The CDR3 runs 16 residues. The V segment lost 4 bases and the J segment 3 bases; nucleotides outside the gene matches: 10. Germline CDR1 and CDR2: MDHEN and SYDVKM. CDR3 in DNA: TGTGCCAGCAGTTCCTATTTGGGGGACAGAACAGATACGCAGTATTTT. Its protein is CASSSYLGDRTDTQYF.

The J gene is TRBJ1-2, the V gene TRBV11-2, with D unresolved. Deletions cut 5 bases from V and 1 base from J, with 14 bases between. The length of the CDR3 is 15 residues. The germline gives CDR1 SGHAT, CDR2 FQNNGV. The CDR3 spells CASSPNPRGNYGYTF. The DNA of the CDR3 is TGTGCCAGCAGCCCTAACCCCCGGGGTAACTATGGCTACACCTTC. Full variable domain (rest looked up from reference TRBV11-2 and TRBJ1-2): EAGVAQSPRYKIIEKRQSVAFWCNPISGHATLYWYQQILGQGPKLLIQFQNNGVVDDSQLPKDRFSAERLKGVDSTLKIQPAKLEDSAVYLCASSPNPRGNYGYTFGSGTRLTVV.